This T cell receptor beta chain emerged from a study of T cells in Graves' hyperthyroidism and ophthalmopathy (dated by TCRdb to between 2018 and 2020). Describing the broader study: Peripheral blood samples were taken at initial diagnosis, before any treatment was given. To identify TCR V-J signatures that set the groups apart, the researchers used a discovery cohort of roughly 100 patients, made up of 40 to 45 with Graves' ophthalmopathy and 57 with stable Graves' hyperthyroidism. An independent validation cohort of fewer than 20 hyperthyroidism patients and about 15 patients who later progressed to ophthalmopathy tested prospective prediction of ophthalmopathy. For training and testing, the roughly 100 patients in the discovery cohort were randomly divided in a 7:3 ratio. The study also compared thyroid tissue and blood T-cell repertoires from a handful of Graves' hyperthyroidism patients. After sampling, hyperthyroidism patients received methimazole starting at 30 mg daily, and ophthalmopathy patients received high-dose intravenous methylprednisolone. The paper describes TCR Vbeta CDR3 sequencing of 140 or so peripheral blood samples, made up of 40 to 45 ophthalmopathy patients, over 70 hyperthyroidism patients and 17 progressor patients.

TCR beta CDR3 regions were amplified from RNA transcripts. For the first round of RT-PCR on the TCR CDR3, the HTBI primer set was used together with the Qiagen OneStep RT-PCR kit. A second multiplex PCR round built the libraries, followed by size selection and purification. Sequencing of the libraries was done on an Illumina HiSeq2000 using paired-end 100 bp reads. The source study handled its data this way. SOAPnuke was used to process the raw data, removing reads that contained adapters or uncalled bases, had a mean Phred below 15, or lacked an exact match to the constant primer or identifier. COPE v1.2.5 was used to merge the high-quality paired reads, and each unique nucleotide sequence was defined as a clonotype. MiTCR v1.1 was used to align clonotypes to the IMGT TRBV, TRBD and TRBJ reference segments. The analysis included only V-J combinations with a frequency above 0.0001, which together covered approximately 99% of the repertoires. A TCS score was defined as the ratio between F50 (clonal expansion) and ExV (chaos), using BLOSUM62-based TCRdist between CDR3 peptides within each V-J. Welch's t-statistics and random forest reduced fewer than 600 V-J features to 13, which were used in a naive Bayes classifier (R e1071). The public reads were quality trimmed at Q25 with fastp and then assembled into clones with MiXCR by TCRdb, keeping productive beta chains. One record per CDR3 amino acid sequence lists the most common genes and DNA. Clone size and V and J calls follow TCRdb, not the original study. The sample has about 350,000 distinct CDR3 sequences on record, around 13% of them singletons. The top ten hold around 32% of the sample.

What the work shows at the level of the full study, not this receptor alone: In validation, the model predicted progression to ophthalmopathy with about 71% sensitivity and 72.22% specificity, a median of about 6.7 months before onset. A model built on a 13 V-J signature distinguished ophthalmopathy from stable hyperthyroidism, reaching 85% to 90% sensitivity and around 81% specificity in cross-validation and 80%/75% in testing. Blood samples also contained most of the expanded thyroid clonotypes (frequency above 0.001), which suggests that blood repertoires may reflect thyroid immune responses. Sample size was not statistically predetermined, and investigators were not blinded to group allocation.

Its CDR3 holds 14 amino acids, cysteine through phenylalanine. Only the CDR3 portion is preserved as DNA: 42 bases, with reading frame beginning at the first base. At the junction V is shortened by 4 bases and J by 4 bases; bases outside the gene matches: 2. CDR1 and CDR2 were assigned from the germline V gene as SGHDN and FVKESK. This clonotype was detected only a few times. Its binding antigen is unknown. No qualities accompany the bases; no much larger clone lies one base away. Moderately to severely active disease, a Clinical Activity Score of at least 3, a NOSPECS grade of at least 4, and a duration under 3 months were present in ophthalmopathy patients. Exclusion was applied to patients with uncontrolled infections, other autoimmune diseases, pregnancy or lactation. Diagnoses were based on clinical symptoms, serum thyroxine and TRAb, thyroid ultrasound and orbital computed tomography. Ficoll-Paque density gradient centrifugation was used to isolate PBMCs from approximately 11 ml of fresh peripheral blood. Trizol reagent was used to extract total RNA, and RNA quality was then checked on an Agilent 2100 Bioanalyzer.

The chain is assembled from TRBV14 and TRBJ2-1; TRBD2 matches 9 bases in the middle. The sequenced material came from blood. The sequence was obtained from a woman aged 35 to 49 with Graves' ophthalmopathy. CDR3 sequence: CASSLAGAYNEQFF. The nucleotides are TGTGCCAGCAGCCTAGCGGGGGCTTACAATGAGCAGTTCTTC.